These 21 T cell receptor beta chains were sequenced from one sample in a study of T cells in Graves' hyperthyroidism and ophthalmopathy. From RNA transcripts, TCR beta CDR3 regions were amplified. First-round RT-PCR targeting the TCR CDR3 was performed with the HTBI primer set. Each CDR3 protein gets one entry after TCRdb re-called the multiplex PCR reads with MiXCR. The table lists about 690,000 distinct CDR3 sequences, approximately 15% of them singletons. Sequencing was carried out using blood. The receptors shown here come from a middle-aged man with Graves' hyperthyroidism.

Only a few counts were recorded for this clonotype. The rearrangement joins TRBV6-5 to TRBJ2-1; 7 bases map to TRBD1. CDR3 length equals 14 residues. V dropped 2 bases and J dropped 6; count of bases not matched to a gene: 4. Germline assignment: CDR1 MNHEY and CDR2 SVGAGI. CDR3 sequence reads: CASSYRDRANEQFF. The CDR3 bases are TGTGCCAGCAGTTACAGGGACAGAGCCAATGAGCAGTTCTTC.

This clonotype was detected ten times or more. As DNA, the CDR3 is TGTGCCAGCAGACAGATGGGGACTACTAATGAAAAACTGTTTTTT. Translation: CASRQMGTTNEKLFF. This chain joins TRBV28 and TRBJ1-4; TRBD1 is a possible D gene (5 bases). Trimming stripped 6 bases from V and 2 bases from J, with 13 bases between. This CDR3 region has 15 residues. CDR1 and CDR2 from the germline V gene are MDHEN and SYDVKM.

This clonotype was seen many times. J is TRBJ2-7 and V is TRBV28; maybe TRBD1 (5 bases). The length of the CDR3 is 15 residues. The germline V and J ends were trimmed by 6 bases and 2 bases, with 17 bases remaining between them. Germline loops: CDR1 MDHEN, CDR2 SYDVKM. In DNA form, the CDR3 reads TGTGCCAGCAGCCTTGGAGCAGGGCCAGCCTACGAGCAGTACTTC. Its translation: CASSLGAGPAYEQYF. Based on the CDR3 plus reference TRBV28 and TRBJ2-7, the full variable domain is DVKVTQSSRYLVKRTGEKVFLECVQDMDHENMFWYRQDPGLGLRLIYFSYDVKMKEKGDIPEGYSVSREKKERFSLILESASTNQTSMYLCASSLGAGPAYEQYFGPGTRLTVT.

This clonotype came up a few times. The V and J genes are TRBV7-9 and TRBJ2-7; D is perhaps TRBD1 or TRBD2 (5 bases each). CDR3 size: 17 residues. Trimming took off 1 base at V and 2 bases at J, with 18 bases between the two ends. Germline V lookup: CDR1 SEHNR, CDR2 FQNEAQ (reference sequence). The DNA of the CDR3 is TGTGCCAGCAGCTTAGTGTCCATAGGGGACCGGGCCTACGAGCAGTACTTC. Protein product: CASSLVSIGDRAYEQYF. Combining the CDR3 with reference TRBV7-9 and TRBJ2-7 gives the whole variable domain DTGVSQNPRHKITKRGQNVTFRCDPISEHNRLYWYRQTLGQGPEFLTYFQNEAQLEKSRLLSDRFSAERPKGSFSTLEIQRTEQGDSAMYLCASSLVSIGDRAYEQYFGPGTRLTVT.

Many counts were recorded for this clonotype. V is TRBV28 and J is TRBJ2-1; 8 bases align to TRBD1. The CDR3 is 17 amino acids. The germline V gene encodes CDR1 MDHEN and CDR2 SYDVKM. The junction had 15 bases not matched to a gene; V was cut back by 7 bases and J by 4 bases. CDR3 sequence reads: CASTFEKGQGQYNEQFF. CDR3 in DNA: TGTGCCAGCACCTTTGAGAAAGGACAGGGTCAGTACAATGAGCAGTTCTTC.

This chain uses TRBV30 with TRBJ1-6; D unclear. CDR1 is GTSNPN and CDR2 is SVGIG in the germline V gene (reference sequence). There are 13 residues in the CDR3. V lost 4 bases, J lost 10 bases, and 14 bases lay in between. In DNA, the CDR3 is TGTGCCTGGACCTGGGGAGGTGGCTCACCCCTCCACTTT. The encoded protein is CAWTWGGGSPLHF.

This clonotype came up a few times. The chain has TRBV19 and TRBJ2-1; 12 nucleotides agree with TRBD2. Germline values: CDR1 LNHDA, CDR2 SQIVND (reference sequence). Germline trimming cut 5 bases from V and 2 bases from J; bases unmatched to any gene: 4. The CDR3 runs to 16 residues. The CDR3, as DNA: TGTGCCAGTAGTGGGAGACTAGCGGGGGCCTACAATGAGCAGTTCTTC. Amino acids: CASSGRLAGAYNEQFF.

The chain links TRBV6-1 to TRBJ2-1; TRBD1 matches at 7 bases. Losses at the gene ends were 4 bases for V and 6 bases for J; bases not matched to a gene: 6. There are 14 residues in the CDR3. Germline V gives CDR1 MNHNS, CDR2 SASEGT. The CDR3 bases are TGTGCCAGCAGTGGACAGGGTAGAGGCAATGAGCAGTTCTTC. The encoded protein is CASSGQGRGNEQFF.

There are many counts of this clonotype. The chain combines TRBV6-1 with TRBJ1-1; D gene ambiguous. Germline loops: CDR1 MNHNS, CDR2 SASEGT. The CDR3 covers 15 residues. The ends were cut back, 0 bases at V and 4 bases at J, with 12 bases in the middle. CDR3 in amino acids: CASSEAGPLLTEAFF. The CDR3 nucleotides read TGTGCCAGCAGTGAAGCCGGGCCCCTCCTCACTGAAGCTTTCTTT.

The CDR3 loop reads CASSARDRGSYEQYF. CDR3 coding DNA: TGTGCCAGCAGCGCGCGGGACAGGGGATCCTACGAGCAGTACTTC. The genes are TRBV9 and TRBJ2-7; 10 bases line up with TRBD1. The CDR3 covers 15 residues. After removal of 3 bases from V and 1 base from J, the junction contained 4 bases not matched to a gene. The germline gives CDR1 SGDLS, CDR2 YYNGEE. Full variable domain (outside the CDR3, taken from reference TRBV9 and TRBJ2-7): DSGVTQTPKHLITATGQRVTLRCSPRSGDLSVYWYQQSLDQGLQFLIQYYNGEERAKGNILERFSAQQFPDLHSELNLSSLELGDSALYFCASSARDRGSYEQYFGPGTRLTVT.

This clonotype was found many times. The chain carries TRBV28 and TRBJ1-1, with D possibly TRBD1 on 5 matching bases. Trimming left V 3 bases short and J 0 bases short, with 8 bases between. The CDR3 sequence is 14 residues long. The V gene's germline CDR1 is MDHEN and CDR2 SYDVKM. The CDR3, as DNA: TGTGCCAGCAGTTTGAACAGGCTGAACACTGAAGCTTTCTTT. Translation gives CASSLNRLNTEAFF.

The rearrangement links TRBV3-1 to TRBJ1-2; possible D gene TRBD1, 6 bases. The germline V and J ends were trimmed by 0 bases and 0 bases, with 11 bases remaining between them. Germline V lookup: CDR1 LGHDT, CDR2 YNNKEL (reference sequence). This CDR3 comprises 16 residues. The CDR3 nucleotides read TGTGCCAGCAGCCAAGAATGGACAGCCCCTAACTATGGCTACACCTTC. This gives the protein CASSQEWTAPNYGYTF.

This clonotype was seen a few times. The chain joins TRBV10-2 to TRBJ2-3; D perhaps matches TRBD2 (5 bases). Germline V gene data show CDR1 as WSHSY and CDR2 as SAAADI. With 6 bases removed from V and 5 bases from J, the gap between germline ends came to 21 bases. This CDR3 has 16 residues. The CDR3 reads CASRVPGWELGDTQYF. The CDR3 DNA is TGCGCCAGCAGAGTCCCGGGTTGGGAGCTCGGAGATACGCAGTATTTT.

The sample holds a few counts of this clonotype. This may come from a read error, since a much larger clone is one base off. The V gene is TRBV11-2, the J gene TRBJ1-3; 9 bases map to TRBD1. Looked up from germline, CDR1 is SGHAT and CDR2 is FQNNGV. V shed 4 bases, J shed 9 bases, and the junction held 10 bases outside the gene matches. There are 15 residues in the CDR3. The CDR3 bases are TGTGCCAGCAGCTCTGTGACAGGGGGAAGAACCACCATATATTTT. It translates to CASSSVTGGRTTIYF.

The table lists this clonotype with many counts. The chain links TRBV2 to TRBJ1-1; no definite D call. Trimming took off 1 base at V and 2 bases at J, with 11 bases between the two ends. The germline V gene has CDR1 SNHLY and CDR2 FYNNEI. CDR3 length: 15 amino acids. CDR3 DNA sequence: TGTGCCAGCAGTGAAGACCTGAGAGTCAACACTGAAGCTTTCTTT. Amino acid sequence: CASSEDLRVNTEAFF.

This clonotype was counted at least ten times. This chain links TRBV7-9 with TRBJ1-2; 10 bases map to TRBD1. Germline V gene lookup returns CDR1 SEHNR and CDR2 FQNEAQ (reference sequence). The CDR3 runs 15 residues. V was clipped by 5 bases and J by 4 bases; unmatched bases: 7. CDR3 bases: TGTGCCAGCAGCCCGGGGACAGGGGACCTCTATGGCTACACCTTC. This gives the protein CASSPGTGDLYGYTF.

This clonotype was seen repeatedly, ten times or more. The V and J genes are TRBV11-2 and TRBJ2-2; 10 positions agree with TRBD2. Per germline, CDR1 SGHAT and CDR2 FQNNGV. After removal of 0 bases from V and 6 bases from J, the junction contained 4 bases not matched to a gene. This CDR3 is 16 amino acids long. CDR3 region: CASSLELGLAAGELFF. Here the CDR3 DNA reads TGTGCCAGCAGCTTAGAGCTTGGACTAGCGGCCGGGGAGCTGTTTTTT.

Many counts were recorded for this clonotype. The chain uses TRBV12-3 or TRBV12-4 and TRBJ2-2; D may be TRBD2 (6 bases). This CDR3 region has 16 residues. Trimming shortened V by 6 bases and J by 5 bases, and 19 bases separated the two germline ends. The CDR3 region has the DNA TGTGCCAGCAGCCTTAGCGGAGTGGGGGGAACCGGGGAGCTGTTTTTT. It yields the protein CASSLSGVGGTGELFF.

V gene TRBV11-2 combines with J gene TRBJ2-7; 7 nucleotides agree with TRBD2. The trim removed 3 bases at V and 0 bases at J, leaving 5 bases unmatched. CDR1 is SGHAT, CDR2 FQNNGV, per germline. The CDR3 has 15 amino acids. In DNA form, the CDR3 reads TGTGCCAGCAGCTTCTTAGCGGGCCTCTCCTACGAGCAGTACTTC. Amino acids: CASSFLAGLSYEQYF.

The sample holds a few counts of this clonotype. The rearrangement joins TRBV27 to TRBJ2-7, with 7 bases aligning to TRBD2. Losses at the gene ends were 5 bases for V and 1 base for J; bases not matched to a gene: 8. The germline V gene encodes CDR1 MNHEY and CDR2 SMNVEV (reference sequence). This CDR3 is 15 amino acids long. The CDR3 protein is CASSPQASGSYEQYF. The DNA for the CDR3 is TGTGCCAGCAGTCCCCAGGCTAGCGGATCCTACGAGCAGTACTTC.

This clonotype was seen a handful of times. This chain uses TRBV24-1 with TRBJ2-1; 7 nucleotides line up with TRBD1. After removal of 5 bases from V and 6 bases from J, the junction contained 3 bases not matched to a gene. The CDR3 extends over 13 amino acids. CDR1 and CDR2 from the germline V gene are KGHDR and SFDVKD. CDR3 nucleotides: TGTGCCACCAGTGGGGACAGACTCAATGAGCAGTTCTTC. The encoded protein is CATSGDRLNEQFF.